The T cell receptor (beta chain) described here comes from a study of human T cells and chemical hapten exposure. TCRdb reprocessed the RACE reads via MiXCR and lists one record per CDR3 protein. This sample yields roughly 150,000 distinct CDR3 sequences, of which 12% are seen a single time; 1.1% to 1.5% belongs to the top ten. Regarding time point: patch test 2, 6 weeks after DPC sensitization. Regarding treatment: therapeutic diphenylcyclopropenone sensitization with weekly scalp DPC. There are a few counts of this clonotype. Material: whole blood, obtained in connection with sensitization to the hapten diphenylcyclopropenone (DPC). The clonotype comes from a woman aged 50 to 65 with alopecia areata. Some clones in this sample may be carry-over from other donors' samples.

CDR3 DNA: TGCGCCAGCAGCTTGGGTGGGGCCCCAACTAATGAAAAACTGTTTTTT. It encodes CASSLGGAPTNEKLFF. The gene calls are TRBV5-1 and TRBJ1-4, with D maybe TRBD1 (5 bases). Germline V gives CDR1 SGHRS, CDR2 YFSETQ. The CDR3 runs 16 residues. V gave up 0 bases and J gave up 0 bases, with 9 bases separating them. The whole variable domain, filled in from reference TRBV5-1 and TRBJ1-4, reads KAGVTQTPRYLIKTRGQQVTLSCSPISGHRSVSWYQQTPGQGLQFLFEYFSETQRNKGNFPGRFSGRQFSNSRSEMNVSTLELGDSALYLCASSLGGAPTNEKLFFGSGTQLSVL.